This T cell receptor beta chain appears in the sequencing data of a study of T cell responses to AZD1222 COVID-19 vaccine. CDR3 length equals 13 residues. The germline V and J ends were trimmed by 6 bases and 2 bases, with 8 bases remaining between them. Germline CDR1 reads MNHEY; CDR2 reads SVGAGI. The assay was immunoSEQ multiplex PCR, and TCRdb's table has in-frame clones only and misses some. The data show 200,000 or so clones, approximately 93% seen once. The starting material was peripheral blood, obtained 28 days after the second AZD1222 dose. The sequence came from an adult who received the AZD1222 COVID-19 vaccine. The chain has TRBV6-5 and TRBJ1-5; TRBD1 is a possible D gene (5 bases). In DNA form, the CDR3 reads TGTGCCAGCAGCCCGGGACGCAATCAGCCCCAGCATTTT. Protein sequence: CASSPGRNQPQHF.